This T cell receptor beta chain was sequenced for a study of blood T cells in healthy people across ages. Findings of the study overall: Aged donors had fewer naive CD4+ cells and lower diversity than long-lived donors. Total diversity from one million sequenced T cells was likely underestimated. Roughly linear age-related decline in beta diversity appeared, significant by age 40.

Sample-barcoded 5' priming and a J-beta primer mix drove a second PCR of roughly 7 to 11 cycles. TCRdb re-analysed the 5' RACE reads in MiXCR, keeping a single row per CDR3 protein. The profile covers about 1,800,000 distinct CDR3 sequences, with roughly 27% appearing a single time and 7.7% taken by the ten largest. This clonotype has ten or more counts. Its antigen is not identified. The sequencing sample was made of blood. This receptor was taken from a woman in her twenties or thirties in good health.

CDR3 protein: CASRSGLAEFYEQYF. The CDR3 DNA reads TGTGCCAGCAGAAGTGGACTAGCGGAATTCTACGAGCAGTACTTC. The J gene is TRBJ2-7, the V gene TRBV28, with 10 bases that match TRBD2. J gave up 3 bases and V 6 bases, and 8 bases lay outside the gene matches. Germline V CDR1 and CDR2: MDHEN, SYDVKM. This CDR3 region has 15 residues. Using reference TRBV28 and TRBJ2-7 for the parts outside the CDR3, the full variable domain is DVKVTQSSRYLVKRTGEKVFLECVQDMDHENMFWYRQDPGLGLRLIYFSYDVKMKEKGDIPEGYSVSREKKERFSLILESASTNQTSMYLCASRSGLAEFYEQYFGPGTRLTVT.